This is a list of T cell receptor beta chains from one sample in a study of lymphopenia after photon versus proton radiotherapy. Sequencing used immunoSEQ multiplex PCR; TCRdb keeps in-frame clones, though not all of them. The sample holds 150,000 to 200,000 clones, approximately 91% seen once. Sequenced here: peripheral blood, sampled from a patient treated with photon-based radiotherapy. These receptors came from a man in his fifties or sixties with gastric cancer. Each CDR3 is given with its conserved first and last residue. D genes are given only for firm matches.

d_gene,v_gene,j_gene,CDR3nt,CDR3aa
NA,TRBV6-6,TRBJ2-7,TGTGCCAGCAGTTACGCGGGTAACGAGCAGTACTTC,CASSYAGNEQYF
TRBD2,TRBV29-1,TRBJ2-1,TGCAGCGTTGGAGGACTAGCGGGATTTTTCCTTGAGCAGTTCTTC,CSVGGLAGFFLEQFF
TRBD2,TRBV7-2,TRBJ2-7,TGTGCCAGCAGCTTAAAGCGGGGCCCCTACGAGCAGTACTTC,CASSLKRGPYEQYF
TRBD1,TRBV27,TRBJ2-7,TGTGCCAGCAGTTTGGGGACAGGGGCCTACGAGCAGTACTTC,CASSLGTGAYEQYF
NA,TRBV27,TRBJ1-5,TGTGCCAGCAGTGCCCTCAATCAGCCCCAGCATTTT,CASSALNQPQHF
NA,TRBV10-3,TRBJ1-1,TGTGCCATCAGTGAGTCAATACGGGGAGACACTGAAGCTTTCTTT,CAISESIRGDTEAFF
TRBD2,TRBV10-2,TRBJ2-7,TGCGCCAGCAGTGTGGGGGGGTCCGAGCAGTACTTC,CASSVGGSEQYF
NA,TRBV28,TRBJ2-3,TGTGCCAGCAGGTCCACTAGGAACGGGAGATTAGATACGCAGTATTTT,CASRSTRNGRLDTQYF
TRBD1,TRBV5-1,TRBJ2-5,TGCGCCAGCAGCTTTGGGGACAGGAACTCAGAGACCCAGTACTTC,CASSFGDRNSETQYF
TRBD1,TRBV30,TRBJ1-6,TGTGCCTGGAGTAGAGGACAGGGTCGCTCACCCCTCCACTTT,CAWSRGQGRSPLHF